What follows describes a single T cell receptor beta chain. Its cognate antigen is unknown. This sample is part of a study of T-cell reconstitution after alpha-beta-depleted transplantation in children. Study-wide results and limits: Newly generated T cells supplied most T-cell counts and diversity one year post-transplant. Several hundred expanded graft clones reportedly gave rise to the alpha-beta T cells present about two months after transplant. Several patients had high TCRbeta diversity at day 60; it came from surviving recipient T cells and thymic progenitors.

Germline CDR1 and CDR2: DFQATT and SNEGSKA (reference sequence). This CDR3 comprises 13 residues. Trimming took 0 bases from V and 7 from J, leaving 12 bases between them. The TCRbeta library was prepared with unique molecular identifiers. MiXCR was run by TCRdb on the PCR reads, yielding one entry per CDR3 protein. The sample records 600,000 or so distinct CDR3 sequences, roughly 24% being singletons. The clonotype was recovered from a boy younger than two who had a stem cell transplant for acute myeloid leukemia, so the T cells may come from the graft donor. The sample consisted of PBMCs, mostly from graft donor cells, taken 360 days after TCRalphabeta/CD19-depleted stem cell transplant. The chain has TRBV20-1 and TRBJ1-2, with unresolved D. In DNA form, the CDR3 reads TGCAGTGCTAGAGATCGAGGAGATACTGGCTACACCTTC. Translating gives CSARDRGDTGYTF.